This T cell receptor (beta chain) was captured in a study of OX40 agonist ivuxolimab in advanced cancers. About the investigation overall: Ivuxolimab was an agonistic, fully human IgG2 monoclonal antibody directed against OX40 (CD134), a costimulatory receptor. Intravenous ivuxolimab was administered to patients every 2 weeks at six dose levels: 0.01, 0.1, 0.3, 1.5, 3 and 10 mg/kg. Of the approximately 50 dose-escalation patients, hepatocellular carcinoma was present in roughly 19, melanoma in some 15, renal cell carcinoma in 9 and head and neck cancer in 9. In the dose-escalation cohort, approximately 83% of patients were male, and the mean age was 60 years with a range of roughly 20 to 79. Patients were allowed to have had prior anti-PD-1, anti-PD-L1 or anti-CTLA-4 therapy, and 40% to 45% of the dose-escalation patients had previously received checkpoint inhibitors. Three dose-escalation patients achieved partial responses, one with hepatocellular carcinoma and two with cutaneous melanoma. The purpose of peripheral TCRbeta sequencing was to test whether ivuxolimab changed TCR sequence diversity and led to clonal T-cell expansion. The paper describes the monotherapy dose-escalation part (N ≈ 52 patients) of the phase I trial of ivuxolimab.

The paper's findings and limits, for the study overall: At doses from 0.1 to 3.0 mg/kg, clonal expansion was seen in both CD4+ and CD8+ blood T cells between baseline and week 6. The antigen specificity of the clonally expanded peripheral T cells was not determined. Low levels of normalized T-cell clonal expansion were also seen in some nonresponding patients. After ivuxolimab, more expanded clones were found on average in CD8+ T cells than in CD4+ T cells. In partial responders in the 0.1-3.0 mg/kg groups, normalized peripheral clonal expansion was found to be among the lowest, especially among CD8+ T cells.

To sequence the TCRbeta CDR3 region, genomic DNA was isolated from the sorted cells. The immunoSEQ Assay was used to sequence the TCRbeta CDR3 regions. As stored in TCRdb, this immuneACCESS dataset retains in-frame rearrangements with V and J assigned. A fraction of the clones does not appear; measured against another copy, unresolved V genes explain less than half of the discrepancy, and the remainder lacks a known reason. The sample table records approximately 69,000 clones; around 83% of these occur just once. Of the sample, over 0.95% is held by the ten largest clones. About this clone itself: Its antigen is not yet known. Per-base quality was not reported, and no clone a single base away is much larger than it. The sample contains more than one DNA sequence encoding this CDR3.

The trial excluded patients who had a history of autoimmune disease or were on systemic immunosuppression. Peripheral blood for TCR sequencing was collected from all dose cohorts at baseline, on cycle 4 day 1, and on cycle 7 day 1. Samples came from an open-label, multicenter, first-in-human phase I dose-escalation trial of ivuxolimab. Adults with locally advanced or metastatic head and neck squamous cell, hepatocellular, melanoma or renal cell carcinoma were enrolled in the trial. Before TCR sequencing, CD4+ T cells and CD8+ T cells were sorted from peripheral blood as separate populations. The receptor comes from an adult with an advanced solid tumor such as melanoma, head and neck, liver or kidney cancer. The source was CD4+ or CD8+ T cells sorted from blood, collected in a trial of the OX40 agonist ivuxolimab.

Here is the DNA: TGTGCTAGTGGTTTGGAACTAGCAGGCACCGGGGAGCTGTTTTTT. This translates into CASGLELAGTGELFF. The chain was built from TRBV12-5 and TRBJ2-2; the D region possibly corresponds to TRBD2 (6 bases align). The germline V gene sets CDR1 to LGHNT and CDR2 to FRNRAP. V lost 1 base and J lost 4 bases; the stretch between them is 10 bases long. The CDR3 contains 15 residues, cysteine and phenylalanine counted. Only the CDR3 part of the read is kept: 45 bases, read in frame from the first base.